This is a list of T cell receptor beta chains from one sample in a study of control samples from healthy donors and cancer patients. The protocol was immunoSEQ multiplex PCR, while the TCRdb copy is restricted to in-frame clones and leaves out a portion. The table lists 70,000 to 90,000 clones, roughly 90% of them singletons. Source material: PBMCs. These receptor sequences come from a woman aged 55-69 years with head and neck cancer. CDR3s include the opening cysteine and the closing phenylalanine or tryptophan. The D gene is left open where the match is weak. The listing skips clone size in some rows; elsewhere it reads once, few, many or a size class.

j_gene	abundance	d_gene	v_gene	len	CDR3aa	CDR3nt
TRBJ1-1	.	.	TRBV25-1	13	CASSEKTYTEAFF	TGTGCCAGCAGTGAGAAGACGTACACTGAAGCTTTCTTT
TRBJ2-1	.	TRBD2	TRBV5-1	14	CASSELAEYNEQFF	TGCGCCAGCAGTGAGCTAGCGGAATACAATGAGCAGTTCTTC
TRBJ2-7	.	.	TRBV18	13	CASSRLNGDEQYF	TGTGCCAGCTCACGCTTGAATGGGGACGAGCAGTACTTC
TRBJ1-3	.	.	TRBV7-2	18	CASSLVRQGLYSGNTIYF	TGTGCCAGCAGCTTAGTAAGGCAGGGCCTCTACTCTGGAAACACCATATATTTT
TRBJ1-4	.	.	TRBV18	16	CASSPARDVPNEKLFF	TGTGCCAGCTCACCGGCCCGAGATGTCCCAAATGAAAAACTGTTTTTT
TRBJ1-4	.	TRBD1	TRBV30	13	CAWADRGREKLFF	TGTGCCTGGGCGGACAGGGGGCGTGAAAAACTGTTTTTT
TRBJ1-6	.	.	TRBV5-1	16	CASSHRDTVYNSPLHF	TGCGCCAGCAGCCACCGGGACACCGTCTATAATTCACCCCTCCACTTT
TRBJ2-2	.	.	TRBV28	13	CASSLISTGELFF	TGTGCCAGCAGTTTGATCAGTACCGGGGAGCTGTTTTTT
TRBJ1-5	.	.	TRBV7-2	15	CASSSIDRNDQPQHF	TGTGCCAGCAGCTCAATTGACAGGAACGATCAGCCCCAGCATTTT
TRBJ2-5	.	TRBD2	TRBV15	18	CATSSGYGSGDLQETQYF	TGTGCCACCAGCAGCGGATATGGTAGCGGGGACTTACAAGAGACCCAGTACTTC
TRBJ2-7	.	.	TRBV30	14	CAWSPDRYSYEQYF	TGTGCCTGGAGTCCCGACAGGTATTCCTACGAGCAGTACTTC
TRBJ2-4	.	.	TRBV3-1/TRBV3-2	13	CASSQDNRVGEYF	TGTGCCAGCAGCCAAGATAACAGAGTAGGCGAGTACTTC
TRBJ1-5	.	.	TRBV9	15	CASSQGLQHRQPQHF	TGTGCCAGCAGTCAGGGACTGCAGCATCGTCAGCCCCAGCATTTT
TRBJ1-2	.	.	TRBV25-1	15	CASSDAARQPGSYTF	TGTGCCAGCAGTGATGCTGCGCGGCAGCCTGGGAGCTACACCTTC
TRBJ2-7	.	.	TRBV12-2	15	CASRPVRLAGDEQYF	TGTGCAAGTCGCCCTGTAAGACTAGCGGGTGACGAGCAGTACTTC
TRBJ2-5	.	TRBD2	TRBV7-9	16	CASSDRTSGSPETQYF	TGTGCCAGCAGCGACAGGACTAGCGGGAGTCCAGAGACCCAGTACTTC
TRBJ2-5	.	TRBD1	TRBV5-1	15	CASSAGPGTGETQYF	TGCGCCAGCAGCGCTGGACCAGGGACAGGAGAGACCCAGTACTTC
TRBJ2-3	.	.	TRBV30	15	CAWSQTGGGTDTQYF	TGTGCCTGGAGCCAGACAGGCGGCGGGACAGATACGCAGTATTTT
TRBJ2-3	.	.	TRBV5-1	12	CASSLETDTQYF	TGCGCCAGCAGCTTGGAAACAGATACGCAGTATTTT
TRBJ2-4	.	TRBD2	TRBV6-5	13	CASQRDPKNIQYF	TGTGCCAGCCAGCGGGATCCCAAAAACATTCAGTACTTC
TRBJ2-3	once	.	TRBV5-4	13	CASSQPHTDTQYF	TGTGCCAGCAGCCAACCCCACACAGATACGCAGTATTTT
TRBJ2-1	.	TRBD1	TRBV6-2/TRBV6-3	19	CASSLTGTGGVGVRNEQFF	TGTGCCAGCAGTTTGACCGGGACAGGGGGTGTTGGGGTACGCAATGAGCAGTTCTTC
TRBJ2-7	.	.	TRBV11-2	15	CATFGPGRGDYEQYF	TGTGCCACCTTCGGACCCGGAAGGGGGGACTACGAGCAGTACTTC
TRBJ2-3	once	.	TRBV6-4	13	CASSNRGTDTQYF	TGTGCCAGCAGCAACAGGGGCACAGATACGCAGTATTTT
TRBJ2-3	.	.	TRBV28	15	CASGRLVSSTDTQYF	TGTGCCAGCGGAAGACTAGTTTCTAGCACAGATACGCAGTATTTT
TRBJ2-5	.	.	TRBV14	16	CASSQISSPRKETQYF	TGTGCCAGCAGCCAAATATCCTCGCCCCGAAAGGAGACCCAGTACTTC
TRBJ1-1	.	.	TRBV3-1/TRBV3-2	14	CASSQVGEGTEAFF	TGTGCCAGCAGCCAAGTTGGGGAGGGCACTGAAGCTTTCTTT
TRBJ2-3	.	.	TRBV6-6	15	CASSAPGGGTDTQYF	TGTGCCAGCAGTGCTCCGGGTGGGGGCACAGATACGCAGTATTTT
TRBJ2-2	.	TRBD2	TRBV24-1	15	CATSLAGGLTGELFF	TGTGCCACCAGTCTAGCGGGAGGTCTTACCGGGGAGCTGTTTTTT
TRBJ1-5	.	.	TRBV6-1	14	CASSEAQGLQPQHF	TGTGCCAGCAGTGAAGCGCAAGGTCTTCAGCCCCAGCATTTT
TRBJ2-2	.	.	TRBV6-5	13	CASRRQVHGELFF	TGTGCCAGCAGACGACAGGTACACGGGGAGCTGTTTTTT
TRBJ2-7	.	.	TRBV19	14	CASSMDVRHYEQYF	TGTGCCAGTAGCATGGATGTCAGGCACTACGAGCAGTACTTC
TRBJ2-7	.	.	TRBV5-6	13	CASSFLSIHEQYF	TGTGCCAGCAGCTTCCTTAGCATCCACGAGCAGTACTTC
TRBJ2-7	.	TRBD2	TRBV7-2	17	CASSLGLAGEISYEQYF	TGTGCCAGCAGCTTAGGACTAGCGGGAGAAATCAGCTACGAGCAGTACTTC
TRBJ1-4	.	.	TRBV18	13	CASSPGGGEKLFF	TGTGCCAGCTCACCAGGGGGCGGTGAAAAACTGTTTTTT
TRBJ1-6	.	.	TRBV3-1/TRBV3-2	17	CASSQKQGGSYNSPLHF	TGTGCCAGCAGCCAAAAACAGGGAGGCTCCTATAATTCACCCCTCCACTTT
TRBJ2-7	.	TRBD2	TRBV7-8	19	CASSLKLKGGLADHYEQYF	TGTGCCAGCAGCTTAAAGTTGAAGGGGGGACTAGCGGACCACTACGAGCAGTACTTC
TRBJ1-6	.	TRBD1	TRBV5-1	14	CASSLGQGNSPLHF	TGCGCCAGCAGCTTGGGACAGGGAAATTCACCCCTCCACTTT
TRBJ2-7	.	.	TRBV13	13	CASSLKKGYEQYF	TGTGCCAGCAGCCTCAAGAAGGGCTACGAGCAGTACTTC
TRBJ2-4	.	TRBD2	TRBV5-4	17	CASSRPGGGQYKNIQYF	TGTGCCAGCAGCCGCCCCGGGGGAGGGCAATACAAAAACATTCAGTACTTC
TRBJ2-2	.	TRBD1	TRBV5-4	18	CASSLPGTGTINTGELFF	TGTGCCAGCAGCTTGCCCGGGACAGGAACCATTAACACCGGGGAGCTGTTTTTT
TRBJ2-2	.	.	TRBV4-1	16	CASSQDLRRVTGELFF	TGCGCCAGCAGCCAAGATTTGCGCCGGGTCACCGGGGAGCTGTTTTTT
TRBJ2-2	.	TRBD2	TRBV29-1	14	CSITAGYNTGELFF	TGCAGCATAACAGCGGGGTATAACACCGGGGAGCTGTTTTTT